This TCR beta chain appears in the sequencing data of a study of Ad26.COV2.S vaccination and SARS-CoV-2 variants. In the study overall: Donor got 5x10^10 or 1x10^11 viral particles of Ad26.COV2.S. Whole-study results and caveats: Spike-specific CD8+ and CD4+ T cell responses reportedly showed substantial breadth after vaccination. The placebo group had lower spike-specific TCR breadth than the vaccine recipients did.

Treatment meaning: 15 to 20 received Ad26.COV2.S at low or high dose, single or two shots; roughly five received placebo; per-sample allocation not given. Following the first vaccine or placebo injection, samples were taken on day 63. This CDR3 comprises 11 residues. Germline V gives CDR1 DFQATT, CDR2 SNEGSKA (reference sequence). The V end lost 4 bases, the J end lost 7 bases, and 10 bases lay between the germline ends. Profiled with immunoSEQ multiplex PCR; TCRdb holds only in-frame clones, not every one. The repertoire consists of roughly 380,000 clones, with around nine tenths occurring once and the leading ten covering roughly 3.1%. Note on this clone: Its target is not known.

V usage is TRBV20-1 and J usage is TRBJ1-1; the D is unclear. This sequence originates from a person between 18 and 65 years old who received the Ad26.COV2.S COVID-19 vaccine or a placebo. The source was peripheral blood, collected in a trial of Ad26.COV2.S vaccine versus placebo. The CDR3: CSATPYGEAFF. CDR3 DNA sequence: TGCAGTGCTACTCCCTACGGTGAAGCTTTCTTT.